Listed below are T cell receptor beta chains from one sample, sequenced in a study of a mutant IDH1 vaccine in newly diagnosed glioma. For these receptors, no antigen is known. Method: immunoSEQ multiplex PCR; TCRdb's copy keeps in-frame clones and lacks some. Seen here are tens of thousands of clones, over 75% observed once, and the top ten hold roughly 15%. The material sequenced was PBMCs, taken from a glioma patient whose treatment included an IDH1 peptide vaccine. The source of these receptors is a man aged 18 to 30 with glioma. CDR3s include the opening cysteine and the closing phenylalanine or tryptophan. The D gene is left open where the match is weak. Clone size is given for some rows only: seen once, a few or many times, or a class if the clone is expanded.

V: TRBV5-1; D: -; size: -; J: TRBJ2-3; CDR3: CASNKQGRTDTQYF; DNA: TGCGCCAGCAACAAACAGGGCCGCACAGATACGCAGTATTTT
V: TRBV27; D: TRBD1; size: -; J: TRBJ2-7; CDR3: CASSFKQGYYEQYF; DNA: TGTGCCAGCAGTTTTAAACAGGGGTACTACGAGCAGTACTTC
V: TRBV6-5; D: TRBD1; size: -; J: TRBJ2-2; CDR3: CASSVQGAPAGELFF; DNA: TGTGCCAGCAGTGTACAGGGGGCCCCCGCTGGGGAGCTGTTTTTT
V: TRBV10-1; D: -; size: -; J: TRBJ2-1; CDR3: CASSACKGATSNEQFF; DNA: TGCGCCAGCAGTGCCTGTAAAGGGGCTACTAGCAATGAGCAGTTCTTC
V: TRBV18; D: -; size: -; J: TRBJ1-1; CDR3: CASSLHGGDAEAFF; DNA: TGTGCCAGCTCCCTCCACGGAGGGGACGCTGAAGCTTTCTTT
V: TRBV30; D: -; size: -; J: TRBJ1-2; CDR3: CAWRKARTAINYGYTF; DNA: TGTGCCTGGAGAAAGGCCCGGACAGCAATTAACTATGGCTACACCTTC
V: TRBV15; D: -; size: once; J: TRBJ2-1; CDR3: CATSRDHGNNEQFF; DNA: TGTGCCACCAGCAGAGATCATGGGAATAATGAGCAGTTCTTC
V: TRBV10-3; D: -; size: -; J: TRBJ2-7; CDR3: CAMGKQGNEQYF; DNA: TGTGCCATGGGCAAACAGGGTAACGAGCAGTACTTC
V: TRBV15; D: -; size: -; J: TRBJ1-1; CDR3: CATSPSMNTEAFF; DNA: TGTGCCACCAGCCCCAGCATGAACACTGAAGCTTTCTTT
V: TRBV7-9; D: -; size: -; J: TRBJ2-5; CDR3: CASSPLARETQYF; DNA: TGTGCCAGCAGCCCCCTAGCACGCGAGACCCAGTACTTC
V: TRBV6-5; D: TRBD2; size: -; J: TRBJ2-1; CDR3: CASSRSGRAGDEQFF; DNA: TGTGCCAGCAGCCGAAGCGGGAGGGCCGGGGATGAGCAGTTCTTC
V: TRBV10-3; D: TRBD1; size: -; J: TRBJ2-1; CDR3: CAISESGGQGLDEQFF; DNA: TGTGCCATCAGTGAGTCTGGGGGACAGGGGCTCGATGAGCAGTTCTTC
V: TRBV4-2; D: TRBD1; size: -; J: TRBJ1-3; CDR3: CASSSGQGTGNTIYF; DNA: TGTGCCAGCAGCTCGGGACAGGGAACTGGAAACACCATATATTTT
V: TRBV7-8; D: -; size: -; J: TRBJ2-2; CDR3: CASSLAGGSHTGELFF; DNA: TGTGCCAGCAGCTTAGCCGGGGGTTCGCACACCGGGGAGCTGTTTTTT
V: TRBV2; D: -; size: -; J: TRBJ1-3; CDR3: CASSEWFGSSGNTIYF; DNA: TGTGCCAGCAGTGAATGGTTTGGCTCCTCTGGAAACACCATATATTTT
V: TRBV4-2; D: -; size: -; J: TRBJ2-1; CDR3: CASSQEVGSPHSEQFF; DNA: TGTGCCAGCAGCCAAGAAGTAGGGTCCCCACACAGTGAGCAGTTCTTC
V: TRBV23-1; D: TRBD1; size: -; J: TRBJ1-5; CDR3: CASSQDRTEYQPQHF; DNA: TGCGCCAGCAGTCAGGACAGGACGGAATATCAGCCCCAGCATTTT
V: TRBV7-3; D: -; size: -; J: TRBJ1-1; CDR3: CASSPEGWTEAFF; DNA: TGTGCCAGCAGCCCCGAAGGGTGGACTGAAGCTTTCTTT
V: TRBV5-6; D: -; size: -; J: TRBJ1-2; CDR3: CASSLAGLVTNYGYTF; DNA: TGTGCCAGCAGCTTGGCAGGGCTGGTTACTAACTATGGCTACACCTTC
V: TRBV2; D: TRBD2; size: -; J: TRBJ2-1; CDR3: CASSPRAGRSYNEQFF; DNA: TGTGCCAGCAGCCCCCGAGCGGGGCGCTCCTACAATGAGCAGTTCTTC
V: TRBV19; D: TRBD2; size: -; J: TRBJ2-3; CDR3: CASSNRISGASTDTQYF; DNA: TGTGCCAGTAGTAACCGAATAAGCGGGGCTAGCACAGATACGCAGTATTTT
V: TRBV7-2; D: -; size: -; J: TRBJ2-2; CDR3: CASSLNPGNTGELFF; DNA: TGTGCCAGCAGCTTAAACCCGGGGAACACCGGGGAGCTGTTTTTT
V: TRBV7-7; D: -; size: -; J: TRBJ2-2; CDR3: CASSIGSGPTGELFF; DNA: TGTGCTAGCAGCATTGGGAGCGGACCGACCGGGGAGCTGTTTTTT
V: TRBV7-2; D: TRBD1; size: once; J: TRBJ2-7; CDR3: CASSQDRGPYEQYF; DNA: TGTGCCAGCAGCCAGGACAGGGGGCCGTACGAGCAGTACTTC
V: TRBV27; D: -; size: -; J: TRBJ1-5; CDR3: CASSLRAGYQPQHF; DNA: TGTGCCAGCAGTTTAAGGGCAGGGTATCAGCCCCAGCATTTT
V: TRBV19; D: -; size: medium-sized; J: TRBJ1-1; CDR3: CASSIDARNTEAFF; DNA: TGTGCCAGTAGTATAGATGCCAGGAACACTGAAGCTTTCTTT
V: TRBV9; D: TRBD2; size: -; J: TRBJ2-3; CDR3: CASNDLGLAVITDTQYF; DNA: TGTGCCAGCAACGATCTAGGACTAGCGGTCATCACAGATACGCAGTATTTT